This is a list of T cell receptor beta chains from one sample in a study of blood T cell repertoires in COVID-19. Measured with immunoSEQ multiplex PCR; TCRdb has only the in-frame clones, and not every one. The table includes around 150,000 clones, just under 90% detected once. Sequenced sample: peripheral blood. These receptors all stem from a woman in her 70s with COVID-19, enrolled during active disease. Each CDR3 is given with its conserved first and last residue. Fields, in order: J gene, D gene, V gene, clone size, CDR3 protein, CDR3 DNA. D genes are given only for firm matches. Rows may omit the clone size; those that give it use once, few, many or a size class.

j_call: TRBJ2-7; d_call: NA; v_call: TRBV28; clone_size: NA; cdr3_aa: CASSFIGGGYEQYF; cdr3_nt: TGTGCCAGCAGTTTCATCGGGGGAGGCTACGAGCAGTACTTC
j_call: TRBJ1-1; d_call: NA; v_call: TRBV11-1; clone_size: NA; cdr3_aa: CASSSQTPGINTEAFF; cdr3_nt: TGTGCCAGCAGCTCCCAGACCCCGGGAATTAACACTGAAGCTTTCTTT
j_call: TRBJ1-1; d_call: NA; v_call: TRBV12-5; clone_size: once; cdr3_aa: CASGLPGRRAFF; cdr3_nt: TGTGCTAGTGGTTTGCCCGGGAGACGGGCTTTCTTT
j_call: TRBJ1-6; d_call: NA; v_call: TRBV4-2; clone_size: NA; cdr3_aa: CASSQDEGSGDSPLHF; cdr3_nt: TGTGCCAGCAGCCAAGATGAAGGGTCCGGGGATTCACCCCTCCACTTT
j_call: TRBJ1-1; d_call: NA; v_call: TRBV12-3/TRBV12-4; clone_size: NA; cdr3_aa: CASSFGRATEAFF; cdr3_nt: TGTGCCAGCAGTTTCGGCAGGGCCACTGAAGCTTTCTTT
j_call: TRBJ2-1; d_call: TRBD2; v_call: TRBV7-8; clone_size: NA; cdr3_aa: CASSLISGGVYNEQFF; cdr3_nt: TGTGCCAGCAGCTTAATCAGCGGGGGAGTCTACAATGAGCAGTTCTTC
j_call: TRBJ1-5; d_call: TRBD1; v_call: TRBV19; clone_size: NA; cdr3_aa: CASTPGTGGQPQHF; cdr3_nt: TGTGCCAGTACTCCCGGGACAGGTGGTCAGCCCCAGCATTTT
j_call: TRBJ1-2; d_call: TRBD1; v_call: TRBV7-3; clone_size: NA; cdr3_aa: CASSLTGGTTGDYGYTF; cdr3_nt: TGTGCCAGCAGCTTAACAGGGGGAACGACAGGGGACTATGGCTACACCTTC
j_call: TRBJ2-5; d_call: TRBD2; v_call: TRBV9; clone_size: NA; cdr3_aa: CASSVGGGGTQETQYF; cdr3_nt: TGTGCCAGCAGCGTAGGTGGCGGGGGGACTCAAGAGACCCAGTACTTC
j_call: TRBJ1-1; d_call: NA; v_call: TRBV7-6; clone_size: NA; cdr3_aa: CASSLRASLMTEAFF; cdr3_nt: TGTGCCAGCAGCCTCCGAGCGTCCTTGATGACTGAAGCTTTCTTT
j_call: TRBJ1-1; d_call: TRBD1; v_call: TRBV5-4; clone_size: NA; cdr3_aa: CASSSDRERGSRAFF; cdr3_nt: TGTGCCAGCAGCTCTGACAGGGAACGTGGCAGTAGGGCTTTCTTT
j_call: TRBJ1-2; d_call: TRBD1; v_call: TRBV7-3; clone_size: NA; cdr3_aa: CASSLSPGQGAYTF; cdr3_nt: TGTGCCAGCAGCTTATCGCCAGGACAGGGCGCCTACACCTTC
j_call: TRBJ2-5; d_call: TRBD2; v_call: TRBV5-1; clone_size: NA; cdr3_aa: CASSFGLAGGQETQYF; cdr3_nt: TGCGCCAGCAGCTTTGGATTGGCGGGGGGGCAGGAGACCCAGTACTTC
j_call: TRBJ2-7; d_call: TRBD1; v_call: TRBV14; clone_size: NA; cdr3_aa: CASSQELQGAHEQYF; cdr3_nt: TGTGCCAGCAGCCAAGAACTACAGGGGGCCCACGAGCAGTACTTC
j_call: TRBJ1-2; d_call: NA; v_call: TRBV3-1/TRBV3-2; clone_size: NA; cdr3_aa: CASSQDRVYGYTF; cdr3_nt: TGTGCCAGCAGCCAAGATCGAGTCTATGGCTACACCTTC
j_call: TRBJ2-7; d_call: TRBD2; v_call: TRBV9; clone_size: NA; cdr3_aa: CASSAAGVYEQYF; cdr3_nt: TGTGCCAGCAGCGCCGCGGGGGTCTACGAGCAGTACTTC
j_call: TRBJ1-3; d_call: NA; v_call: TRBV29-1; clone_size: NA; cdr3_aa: CSVEAPYRASGNTIYF; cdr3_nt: TGCAGCGTTGAAGCTCCCTACAGGGCCTCTGGAAACACCATATATTTT
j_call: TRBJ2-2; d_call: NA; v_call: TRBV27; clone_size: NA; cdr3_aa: CASSLDLYTGELFF; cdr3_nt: TGTGCCAGCAGCCTGGACTTATACACCGGGGAGCTGTTTTTT
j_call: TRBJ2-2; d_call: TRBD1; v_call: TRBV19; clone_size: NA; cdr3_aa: CASRQGSYTGELFF; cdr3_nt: TGTGCCAGTCGACAGGGTTCGTACACCGGGGAGCTGTTTTTT
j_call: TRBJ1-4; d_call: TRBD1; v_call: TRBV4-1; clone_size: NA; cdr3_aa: CASSPGGEGLIREKLFF; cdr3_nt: TGCGCCAGCAGCCCAGGGGGCGAGGGATTAATTCGTGAAAAACTGTTTTTT
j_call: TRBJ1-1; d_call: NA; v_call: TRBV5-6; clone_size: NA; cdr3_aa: CASSPTGALEAFF; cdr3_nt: TGTGCCAGCAGCCCCACAGGCGCCCTTGAAGCTTTCTTT
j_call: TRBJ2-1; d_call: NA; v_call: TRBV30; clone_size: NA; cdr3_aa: CACEHQPGFNEQFF; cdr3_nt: TGTGCCTGCGAACACCAACCAGGGTTCAATGAGCAGTTCTTC
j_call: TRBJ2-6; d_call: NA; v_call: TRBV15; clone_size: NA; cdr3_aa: CATSSQASGANVLTF; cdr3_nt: TGTGCCACCAGCAGCCAGGCCTCTGGGGCCAACGTCCTGACTTTC
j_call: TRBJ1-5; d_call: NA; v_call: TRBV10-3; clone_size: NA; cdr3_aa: CAISVGVSNQPQHF; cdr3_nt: TGTGCCATCAGTGTAGGAGTCAGCAATCAGCCCCAGCATTTT
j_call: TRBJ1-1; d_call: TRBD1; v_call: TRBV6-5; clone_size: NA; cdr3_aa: CATRGTGSLSAEAFF; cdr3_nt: TGTGCCACCAGAGGGACAGGGTCTTTGTCGGCTGAAGCTTTCTTT
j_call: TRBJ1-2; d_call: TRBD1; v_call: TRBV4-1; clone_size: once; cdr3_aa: CASSQNTGQGYGYTF; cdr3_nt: TGCGCCAGCAGCCAAAACACGGGACAGGGCTATGGCTACACCTTC
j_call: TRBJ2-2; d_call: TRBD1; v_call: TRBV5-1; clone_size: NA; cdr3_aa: CASSPRGTGNAGELFF; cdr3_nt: TGCGCCAGCAGCCCGCGGGGGACAGGGAACGCCGGGGAGCTGTTTTTT
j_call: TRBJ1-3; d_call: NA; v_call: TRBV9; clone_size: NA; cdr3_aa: CASSAKGNTIYF; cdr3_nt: TGTGCCAGCAGCGCTAAGGGAAACACCATATATTTT
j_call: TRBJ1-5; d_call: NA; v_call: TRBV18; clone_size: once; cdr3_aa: CASSPAGDQPQHF; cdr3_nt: TGTGCCAGCTCACCCGCCGGGGATCAGCCCCAGCATTTT
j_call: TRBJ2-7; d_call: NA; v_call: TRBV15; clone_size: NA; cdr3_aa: CATSRDPGASYEQYF; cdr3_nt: TGTGCCACCAGCAGAGACCCGGGAGCTTCCTACGAGCAGTACTTC
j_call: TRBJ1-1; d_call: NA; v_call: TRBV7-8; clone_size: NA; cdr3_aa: CASSRDEVNTEAFF; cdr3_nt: TGTGCCAGCAGCCGGGATGAGGTGAACACTGAAGCTTTCTTT
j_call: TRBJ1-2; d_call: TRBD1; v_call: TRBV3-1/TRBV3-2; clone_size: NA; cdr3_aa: CASSPGTGGYGYTF; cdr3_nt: TGTGCCAGCAGTCCCGGGACAGGGGGTTATGGCTACACCTTC
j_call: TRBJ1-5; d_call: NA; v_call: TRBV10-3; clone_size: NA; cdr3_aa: CAISETDPSNNQPQHF; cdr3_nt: TGTGCCATCAGTGAGACAGATCCATCTAATAATCAGCCCCAGCATTTT
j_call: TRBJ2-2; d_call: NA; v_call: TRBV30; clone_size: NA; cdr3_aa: CAWSWGDGELFF; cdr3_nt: TGTGCCTGGAGTTGGGGAGACGGGGAGCTGTTTTTT
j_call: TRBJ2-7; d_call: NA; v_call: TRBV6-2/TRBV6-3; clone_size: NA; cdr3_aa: CASSYLIQDKLASYEQYF; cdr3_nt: TGTGCCAGCAGTTACTTGATCCAGGATAAACTAGCTTCCTACGAGCAGTACTTC
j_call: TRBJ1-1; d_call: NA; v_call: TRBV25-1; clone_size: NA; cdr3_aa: CASSDWSTEAFF; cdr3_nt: TGTGCCAGCAGTGACTGGAGCACTGAAGCTTTCTTT
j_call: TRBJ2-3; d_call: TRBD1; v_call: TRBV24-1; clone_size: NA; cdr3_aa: CATSDLKQGAADTQYF; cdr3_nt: TGTGCCACCAGTGATTTGAAACAGGGGGCTGCAGATACGCAGTATTTT
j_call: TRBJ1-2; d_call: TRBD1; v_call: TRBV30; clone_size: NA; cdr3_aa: CAWNREPGQGETF; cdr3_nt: TGTGCCTGGAATAGAGAACCGGGACAGGGGGAAACCTTC
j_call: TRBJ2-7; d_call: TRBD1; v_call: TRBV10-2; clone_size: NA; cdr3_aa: CASSANGQGNGYEQYF; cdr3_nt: TGCGCCAGCAGTGCAAACGGACAGGGGAATGGCTACGAGCAGTACTTC
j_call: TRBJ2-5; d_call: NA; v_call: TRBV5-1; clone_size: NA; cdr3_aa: CASSPSTGKETQYF; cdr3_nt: TGCGCCAGCAGCCCCTCCACAGGGAAGGAGACCCAGTACTTC
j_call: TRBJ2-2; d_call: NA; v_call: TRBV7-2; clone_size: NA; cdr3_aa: CAARDGVNTGELFF; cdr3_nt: TGTGCCGCGCGAGACGGAGTGAACACCGGGGAGCTGTTTTTT
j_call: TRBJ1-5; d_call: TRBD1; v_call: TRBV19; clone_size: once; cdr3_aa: CASSTRLGTGGDQPQHF; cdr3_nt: TGTGCCAGTAGTACACGCCTCGGGACAGGGGGGGATCAGCCCCAGCATTTT
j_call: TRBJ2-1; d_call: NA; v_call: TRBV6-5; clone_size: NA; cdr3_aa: CASSSTGGSYNEQFF; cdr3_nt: TGTGCCAGCAGTTCGACAGGAGGCTCCTACAATGAGCAGTTCTTC
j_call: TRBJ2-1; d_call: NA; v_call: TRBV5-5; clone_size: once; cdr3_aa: CASSLTVTSYNEQFF; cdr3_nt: TGTGCCAGCAGCTTGACTGTCACCTCCTACAATGAGCAGTTCTTC
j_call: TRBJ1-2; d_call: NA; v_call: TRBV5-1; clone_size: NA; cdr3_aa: CASSRDTNYGYTF; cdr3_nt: TGCGCCAGCAGCCGGGACACTAACTATGGCTACACCTTC
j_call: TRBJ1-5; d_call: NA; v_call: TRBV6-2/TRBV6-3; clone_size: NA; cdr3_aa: CASSYLGGSQPQHF; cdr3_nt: TGTGCCAGCAGTTACTTGGGGGGTAGTCAGCCCCAGCATTTT
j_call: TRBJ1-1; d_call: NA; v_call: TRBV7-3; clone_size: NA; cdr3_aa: CASSLVKNTEAFF; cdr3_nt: TGTGCCAGCAGCTTAGTCAAGAACACTGAAGCTTTCTTT
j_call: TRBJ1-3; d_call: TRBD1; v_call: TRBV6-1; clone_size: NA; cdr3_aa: CASSEDRSRNTIYF; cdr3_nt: TGTGCCAGCAGTGAGGACAGGTCTAGAAACACCATATATTTT
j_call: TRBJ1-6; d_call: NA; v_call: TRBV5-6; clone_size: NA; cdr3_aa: CASSKGNNSPLHF; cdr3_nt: TGTGCCAGCAGTAAGGGGAATAATTCACCCCTCCACTTT
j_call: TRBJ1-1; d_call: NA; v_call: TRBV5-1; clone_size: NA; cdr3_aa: CASSSMNTEAFF; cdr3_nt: TGCGCCAGCAGCTCCATGAACACTGAAGCTTTCTTT
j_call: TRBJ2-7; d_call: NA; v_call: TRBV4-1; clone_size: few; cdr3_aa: CASSLATSYEQYF; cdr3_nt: TGCGCCAGCAGCTTAGCGACTAGCTACGAGCAGTACTTC
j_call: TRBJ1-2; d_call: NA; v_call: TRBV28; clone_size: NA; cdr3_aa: CASSPPRQEANYGYTF; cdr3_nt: TGTGCCAGCAGTCCACCACGACAGGAAGCTAACTATGGCTACACCTTC
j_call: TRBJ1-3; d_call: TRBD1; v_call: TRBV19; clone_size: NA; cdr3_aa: CASSIGTVSGNTIYF; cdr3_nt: TGTGCCAGTAGTATTGGGACAGTTTCTGGAAACACCATATATTTT
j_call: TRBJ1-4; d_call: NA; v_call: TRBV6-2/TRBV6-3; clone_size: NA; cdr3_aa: CASSYSDPRELFF; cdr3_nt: TGTGCCAGCAGTTACTCCGACCCCCGGGAACTGTTTTTT
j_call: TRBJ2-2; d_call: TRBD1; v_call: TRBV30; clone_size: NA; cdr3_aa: CALRDRGRSGELFF; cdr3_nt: TGTGCTCTTAGAGACAGGGGGCGATCCGGGGAGCTGTTTTTT
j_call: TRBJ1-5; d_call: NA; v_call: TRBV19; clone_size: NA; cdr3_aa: CASSMSGRQPQHF; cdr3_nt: TGTGCCAGTAGTATGTCAGGGCGGCAACCCCAGCATTTT
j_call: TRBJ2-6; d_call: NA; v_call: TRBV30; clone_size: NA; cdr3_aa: CAWSRWSSGANVLTF; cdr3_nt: TGTGCCTGGTCCCGCTGGAGCTCTGGGGCCAACGTCCTGACTTTC